Reported below is one T cell receptor beta chain. Authors' analysis steps: Amplification with reference gene primers provided the estimates of nucleated cell counts. Produced via immunoSEQ multiplex PCR; TCRdb's table is partial and in-frame only. V and J calls plus clone size are reproduced from that table; the DNA served to infer D and trimming. The repertoire holds about 200,000 clones, with approximately 80% as singletons. The data derive from a study of blood T cell repertoires in COVID-19. Turning to the study itself: Donors in the United States, Italy and Spain gave samples during acute or convalescent COVID-19. The cDNA or gDNA used as material had been derived from T cells, B-cell-depleted T cells, or PBMCs.

In germline, CDR1 is ENHRY, CDR2 SYGVKD. The CDR3 extends over 13 amino acids. V shed 9 bases and J shed 1 base, with 10 bases lying between them. In Seattle, patients joined the study during active infection and were tracked longitudinally. The sequence was collected from a man aged 60-69 years with COVID-19, enrolled during active disease. Sequenced material: peripheral blood. The chain combines TRBV10-3 with TRBJ2-1; perhaps TRBD2 as D (6 bases). The DNA of the CDR3 is TGTGCCATAGAGGCGGGGTCCTACAATGAGCAGTTCTTC. It is translated as CAIEAGSYNEQFF.